These 6 T cell receptor beta chains were sequenced from one sample in a study of blood T cell repertoires in COVID-19. Repertoires were generated with immunoSEQ multiplex PCR, while TCRdb's copy carries only in-frame clones and drops some. The table records 90,000 to 150,000 clones, around 77% of them present only once. The material sequenced was peripheral blood. Every receptor here comes from a human donor in a cohort sampled during active COVID-19.

This CDR3 is CATSTRTEAFF. In DNA, the CDR3 is TGTGCCACCAGCACCCGGACTGAAGCTTTCTTT. The genes are TRBV15 and TRBJ1-1; D uncertain. V lost 4 bases, J lost 5 bases, and 5 bases lay in between. The germline CDR1 and CDR2 sequences are LNHNV and YYDKDF (reference sequence). This CDR3 is built from 11 residues.

The chain is built from TRBV19 and TRBJ1-1; D is possibly TRBD1 (5 bases). The ends were cut back, 6 bases at V and 1 base at J, with 9 bases in the middle. From germline, CDR1 is LNHDA and CDR2 SQIVND (reference sequence). This CDR3 is built from 13 residues. DNA of the CDR3: TGTGCCAGTAGACTAACAGGGAACACTGAAGCTTTCTTT. Amino acids: CASRLTGNTEAFF. Combining the CDR3 with reference TRBV19 and TRBJ1-1 gives the whole variable domain DGGITQSPKYLFRKEGQNVTLSCEQNLNHDAMYWYRQDPGQGLRLIYYSQIVNDFQKGDIAEGYSVSREKKESFPLTVTSAQKNPTAFYLCASRLTGNTEAFFGQGTRLTVV.

The CDR3 region is CASSPDRALYEQYF. As DNA, the CDR3 is TGTGCCAGCAGCCCCGACAGGGCCCTCTACGAGCAGTACTTC. V gene TRBV7-9 combines with J gene TRBJ2-7, with 7 nucleotides matching TRBD1. Germline V gene lookup returns CDR1 SEHNR and CDR2 FQNEAQ (reference sequence). The junction had 7 bases not matched to a gene; V was cut back by 5 bases and J by 3 bases. This CDR3 region has 14 residues.

The chain employs TRBV19 and TRBJ2-7; 10 bases agree with TRBD1. The V gene's germline CDR1 is LNHDA and CDR2 SQIVND (reference sequence). The CDR3 contains 15 residues. The ends lost 3 bases at V and 5 bases at J; junction bases unmatched: 7. For the CDR3, the DNA is TGTGCCAGTAGTATCCCCGGACAGGGGGTCCACGAGCAGTACTTC. Translating gives CASSIPGQGVHEQYF.

This chain uses TRBV9 with TRBJ2-7; TRBD2 might be the D (6 bases). Trimming took off 4 bases at V and 3 bases at J, with 14 bases between the two ends. Germline V gives CDR1 SGDLS, CDR2 YYNGEE. CDR3 length: 14 amino acids. The CDR3 loop is CASSPGVSNYEQYF. The CDR3 DNA is TGTGCCAGCAGCCCGGGGGTCTCCAACTACGAGCAGTACTTC.

CDR3 region: CASAGLAGREQFF. In DNA form, the CDR3 reads TGTGCCAGCGCGGGACTAGCGGGAAGGGAGCAGTTCTTC. The rearrangement joins TRBV27 to TRBJ2-1; 13 positions match TRBD2. CDR3 length equals 13 residues. Per germline, CDR1 MNHEY and CDR2 SMNVEV (reference sequence). With 8 bases clipped from V and 10 bases from J, the junction kept 5 bases outside the gene matches.